This T cell receptor (beta chain) was obtained from a study of Ad26.COV2.S vaccination and SARS-CoV-2 variants. Study overall: Once, or twice with 56 days between doses, Ad26.COV2.S was given intramuscularly. Whole-study findings and limits: The study found higher spike-specific TCR breadth in vaccine than placebo recipients. Breadth measured for non-spike TCRs was similar across vaccine and placebo recipients.

Treatment specified: over 15 received Ad26.COV2.S at low or high dose, single or two shots; about 5 received placebo; per-sample allocation not given. The investigators took samples on day 63 after the first vaccine or placebo injection. Immunization relied on an Ad26 vector, which expressed Wuhan-strain SARS-CoV-2 spike. The method was immunoSEQ multiplex PCR; TCRdb's version includes in-frame clones alone and lacks a portion of them. The data contain about 680,000 clones, more than 70% of them singletons. Note on this clone: Its antigen is undetermined.

Germline loops: CDR1 SGHTA, CDR2 FQGNSA. The germline V and J ends were trimmed by 1 base and 2 bases, with 9 bases remaining between them. The CDR3 is 14 amino acids. This specimen consisted of peripheral blood, obtained in a trial of Ad26.COV2.S vaccine versus placebo. V and J are TRBV7-2 and TRBJ2-7, with D maybe TRBD2 (6 bases). The sequence was obtained from a person aged 18-65 years who received the Ad26.COV2.S COVID-19 vaccine or a placebo. CDR3 loop: CASSLDGGTYEQYF. The CDR3, as DNA: TGTGCCAGCAGCTTAGACGGCGGGACCTACGAGCAGTACTTC.